The source of this TCR beta chain is a study of cytotoxic CD8 clonotypes in ibrutinib-treated CLL. The CDR3 consists of 15 residues. Trimming cost V 0 bases and J 5 bases, with 11 bases left between them. CDR1 is SGHRS and CDR2 is YFSETQ in the germline V gene. TCRdb's copy holds only in-frame clones and misses some; the assay was immunoSEQ multiplex PCR. The sample holds approximately 340,000 clones, roughly 70% seen once. The chain combines TRBV5-1 with TRBJ1-4, with D possibly TRBD1 on 6 matching bases. This TCR came from a human donor with chronic lymphocytic leukemia. Sequenced here: PBMCs, sampled after 36 months of ibrutinib treatment. The CDR3 DNA follows: TGCGCCAGCAGCTTGGTGGGGGCCCCCAATGAAAAACTGTTTTTT. This gives the protein CASSLVGAPNEKLFF.